This TCR beta chain derives from a study of blood T cell repertoires in COVID-19. Study details: The origin of the acute and convalescent COVID-19 samples was the United States, Italy and Spain. T cells, B-cell-depleted T cells, or PBMCs provided the cDNA or gDNA that served as material.

Residents of about two dozen US areas, aged roughly 18 to 89 years, made up the participants. Clinical history as reported by participants underpinned cohort assignment. The method was immunoSEQ multiplex PCR; TCRdb's version includes in-frame clones alone and lacks a portion of them. The sample contains 250,000 to 300,000 clones, 70% to 90% of which appear only once. The material sequenced was PBMCs or T cells enriched from blood (not recorded which). The TCR was taken from a woman aged 55-70 years in a cohort exposed to, infected with or recovered from COVID-19 (not recorded which).

Here the CDR3 reads CASSSGYNTGELFF. CDR3 coding DNA: TGTGCCAGCAGTTCAGGGTACAACACCGGGGAGCTGTTTTTT. The genes are TRBV27 and TRBJ2-2; D may be TRBD1 (5 bases). The ends were cut back, 4 bases at V and 2 bases at J, with 8 bases in the middle. The length of the CDR3 is 14 residues. Germline loops: CDR1 MNHEY, CDR2 SMNVEV (reference sequence).